This T cell receptor beta chain emerged from a study of cytomegalovirus exposure and HLA in healthy donors. Notes on this clone: Its antigen is currently unknown.

Generated by immunoSEQ multiplex PCR, the TCRdb table keeps only in-frame clones and is missing some. The table shows 80,000 to 100,000 clones, with about 83% occurring only once. The CDR3 extends over 15 amino acids. V dropped 6 bases and J dropped 6; count of bases not matched to a gene: 10. Germline V gives CDR1 KGHSH, CDR2 LQKENI. Study-wide findings and caveats: It was confirmed in vitro that three of the CMV-associated chains were specific for CMV antigens.

This clonotype was obtained from a woman in her 30s in good health and CMV-seronegative. The J gene is TRBJ1-5, the V gene TRBV18; 8 bases match TRBD1. What was sequenced was PBMCs. The CDR3 sequence is CASSADRVGSQPQHF. The CDR3 DNA sequence: TGTGCCAGCTCTGCGGACAGGGTCGGTTCTCAGCCCCAGCATTTT.